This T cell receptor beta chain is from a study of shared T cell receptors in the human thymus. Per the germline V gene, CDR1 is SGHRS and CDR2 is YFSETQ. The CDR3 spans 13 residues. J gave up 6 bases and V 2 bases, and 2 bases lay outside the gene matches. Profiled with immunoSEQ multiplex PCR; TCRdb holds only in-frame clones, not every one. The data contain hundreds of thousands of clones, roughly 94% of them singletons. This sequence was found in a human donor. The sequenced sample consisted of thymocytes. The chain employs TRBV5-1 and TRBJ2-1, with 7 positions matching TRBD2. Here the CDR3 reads CASSLTSVNEQFF. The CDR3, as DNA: TGCGCCAGCAGCTTAACTAGCGTCAATGAGCAGTTCTTC.